This T cell receptor (beta chain) was profiled in a study of low-dose radiotherapy and immunotherapy resistance in tumors. TRAV- and TRBV-specific primers were used for first-strand cDNA, which covered alpha and beta chains. Amplification of TCRs used a constant-region primer and V-primer adapter for around 18 PCR cycles. Amplifying the isolated mRNA was done by in vitro transcription. TCRdb re-derived calls from the reads in MiXCR, one entry per CDR3 protein. The table records tens of thousands of distinct CDR3 sequences, 20% to 25% of them present only once. As for time point: after trial treatment. Treatment denoted: LDRT plus nivolumab, ipilimumab, low-dose cyclophosphamide and aspirin (RACIN trial). This clonotype came up many times. This CDR3 contains 18 residues. J lost 0 bases, V lost 3 bases, and 9 bases had no gene match. Germline lookup yields CDR1 KGHSH and CDR2 LQKENI.

The sample in question was PBMCs, obtained after low-dose radiotherapy plus immunotherapy. The receptor was derived from a female donor with ovarian cancer. The chain uses TRBV18 and TRBJ2-7; 12 bases are a match to TRBD1. Here the CDR3 DNA reads TGTGCCAGCTCACCGCGGGGACAGGGGGCCCGGCGCTCCTACGAGCAGTACTTC. It translates to CASSPRGQGARRSYEQYF.